This T cell receptor (beta chain) was sequenced in a study of blood T cell repertoires in COVID-19. Study context: Spain, Italy and the United States supplied samples that represented acute and convalescent COVID-19. Nucleic acid was either cDNA or gDNA, and it came from T cells, B-cell-depleted T cells, or PBMCs.

This CDR3 region has 13 residues. Trimming pared 5 bases from V and 0 bases from J, leaving 6 bases between. Germline CDR1 KGHSH, CDR2 LQKENI. Authors' data handling: How many nucleated cells were present was estimated from reference gene primer amplification. Sequencing used immunoSEQ multiplex PCR; TCRdb keeps in-frame clones, though not all of them. Clonal size and the V and J genes are those of that table, whereas D and trimming came from the DNA. This table holds some 74,000 clones, roughly 80% found once. The specimen was peripheral blood. This sequence was found in an elderly woman with active or convalescent COVID-19. The chain couples TRBV18 to TRBJ2-3, with D perhaps TRBD2 (6 bases). The CDR3 region has the DNA TGTGCCAGCTCAGGGGGGAGCACAGATACGCAGTATTTT. Protein product: CASSGGSTDTQYF.